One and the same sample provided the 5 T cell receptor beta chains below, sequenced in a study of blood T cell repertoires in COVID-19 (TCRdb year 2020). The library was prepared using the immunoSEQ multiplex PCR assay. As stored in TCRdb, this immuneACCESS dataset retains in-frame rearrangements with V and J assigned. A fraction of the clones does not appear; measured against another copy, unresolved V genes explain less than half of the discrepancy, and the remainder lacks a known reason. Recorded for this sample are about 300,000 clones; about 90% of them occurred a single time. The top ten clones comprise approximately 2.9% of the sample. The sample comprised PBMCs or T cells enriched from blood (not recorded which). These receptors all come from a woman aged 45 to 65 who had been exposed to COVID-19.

CDR3: CASKDSGDTGELFF. CDR3 in DNA: TGTGCCAGCAAGGACAGCGGAGACACCGGGGAGCTGTTTTTT. This chain links TRBV28 with TRBJ2-2; D may be TRBD1 (6 bases). V was shortened by 7 bases and J by 3 bases, with 12 bases between the two germline ends. The germline gives CDR1 MDHEN, CDR2 SYDVKM. There are 14 residues in the CDR3.

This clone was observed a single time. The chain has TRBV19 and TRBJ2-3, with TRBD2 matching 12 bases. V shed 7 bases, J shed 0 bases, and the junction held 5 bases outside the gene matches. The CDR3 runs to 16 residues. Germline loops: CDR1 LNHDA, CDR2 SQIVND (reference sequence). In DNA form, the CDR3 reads TGTGCCAGTAAAAGACTAGCGGGGGAAAGCACAGATACGCAGTATTTT. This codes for CASKRLAGESTDTQYF.

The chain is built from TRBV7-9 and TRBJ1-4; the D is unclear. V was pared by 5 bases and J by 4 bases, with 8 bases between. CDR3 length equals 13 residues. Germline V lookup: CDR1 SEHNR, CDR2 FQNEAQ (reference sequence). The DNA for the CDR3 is TGTGCCAGCAGCACCTCCAGTAATGAAAAACTGTTTTTT. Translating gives CASSTSSNEKLFF.

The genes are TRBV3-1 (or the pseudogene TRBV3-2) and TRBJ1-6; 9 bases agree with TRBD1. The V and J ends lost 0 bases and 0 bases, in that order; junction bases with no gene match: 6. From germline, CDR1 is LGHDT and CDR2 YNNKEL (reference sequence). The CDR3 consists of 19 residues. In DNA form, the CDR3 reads TGTGCCAGCAGCCAAGATCGGGGACAGGGATACTCCTATAATTCACCCCTCCACTTT. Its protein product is CASSQDRGQGYSYNSPLHF.

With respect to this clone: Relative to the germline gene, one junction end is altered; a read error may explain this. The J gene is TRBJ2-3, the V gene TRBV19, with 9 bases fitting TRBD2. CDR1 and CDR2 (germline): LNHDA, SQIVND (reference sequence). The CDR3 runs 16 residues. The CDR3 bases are TGTGCCAGTCGTATTGGGCGGGGGGGCGGGGGAGATACGCAGTATTTT. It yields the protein CASRIGRGGGGDTQYF.